Presented here are 18 T cell receptor beta chains from one specimen sequenced in a study of long-term antiretroviral therapy in people with HIV. Survey-level immunoSEQ v3.0 assays were run. TCRdb's copy holds only in-frame clones and misses some; the assay was immunoSEQ multiplex PCR. The table shows approximately 28,000 clones, with 95% occurring only once. The source was unsorted PBMCs, collected 5.3 years after starting antiretroviral therapy. These receptors were taken from a man aged 30 to 39 with HIV.

This sequence joins TRBV4-1 and TRBJ2-7, with 9 bases matching TRBD1. Germline values: CDR1 MGHRA, CDR2 YSYEKL. The CDR3 is 17 residues long. J gave up 4 bases and V 4 bases, and 14 bases lay outside the gene matches. CDR3 in amino acids: CASSRDSLDRGEYEQYF. CDR3 nucleotides: TGCGCCAGCAGCCGAGACTCTCTGGACAGGGGAGAATACGAGCAGTACTTC.

This rearrangement joins TRBV15 to TRBJ1-2; D is undetermined. Germline CDR1 LNHNV, CDR2 YYDKDF (reference sequence). V was shortened by 1 base and J by 4 bases, with 10 bases between the two germline ends. The CDR3 spans 14 residues. CDR3 sequence reads: CATSRASQAYGYTF. CDR3 coding DNA: TGTGCCACCAGCAGAGCCTCCCAGGCCTATGGCTACACCTTC.

The chain uses TRBV4-3 and TRBJ2-2; 7 bases align to TRBD2. J was trimmed by 8 bases and V by 4 bases; bases with no gene match: 7. This CDR3 spans 14 amino acids. Germline CDR1 is LGHNA and CDR2 is YSLEER. In nucleotides, the CDR3 is TGCGCCAGCAGCCCAGCTAGCGGCGGGGGGGAGCTGTTTTTT. This codes for CASSPASGGGELFF.

The chain couples TRBV11-1 to TRBJ2-1, with TRBD2 matching 8 bases. The trim removed 11 bases at V and 4 bases at J, leaving 13 bases unmatched. Germline V gene lookup returns CDR1 SGHAT and CDR2 FQDESV (reference sequence). CDR3 length equals 15 residues. CDR3 region: CASKPGLGGYNEQFF. CDR3 DNA sequence: TGTGCCTCCAAGCCGGGACTAGGGGGTTACAATGAGCAGTTCTTC. Full variable domain (missing parts from reference TRBV11-1 and TRBJ2-1): EAEVAQSPRYKITEKSQAVAFWCDPISGHATLYWYRQILGQGPELLVQFQDESVVDDSQLPKDRFSAERLKGVDSTLKIQPAELGDSAMYLCASKPGLGGYNEQFFGPGTRLTVL.

The CDR3 reads CSVRTGVTEKLFF. CDR3 in DNA: TGCAGCGTACGGACAGGGGTTACTGAAAAACTGTTTTTT. The chain uses TRBV29-1 and TRBJ1-4, with 9 nucleotides matching TRBD1. V trimming: 6 bases; J trimming: 7 bases; junction bases outside the gene matches: 6. CDR3 length: 13 amino acids. Germline V gives CDR1 SQVTM, CDR2 ANQGSEA.

The chain couples TRBV19 to TRBJ1-6, with a weak D call TRBD1 (6 bases). This CDR3 has 15 amino acids. Germline V gene sequence: CDR1 LNHDA, CDR2 SQIVND (reference sequence). Trimming took 6 bases from V and 0 from J, leaving 9 bases between them. CDR3 sequence (DNA): TGTGCCAGTAGCAGGGGCATCTCCTATAATTCACCCCTCCACTTT. Its protein is CASSRGISYNSPLHF.

V and J are TRBV19 and TRBJ1-2; D remains ambiguous. CDR1 LNHDA and CDR2 SQIVND come from the germline V gene (reference sequence). This CDR3 has 12 amino acids. V was clipped by 1 base and J by 14 bases, with 14 bases between them. The CDR3 loop reads CASSIGAYGWTF. The CDR3 DNA reads as TGTGCCAGTAGTATAGGGGCATATGGATGGACCTTC.

This chain connects TRBV30 to TRBJ1-2; tentatively, D is TRBD1 (6 bases). Germline V lookup: CDR1 GTSNPN, CDR2 SVGIG (reference sequence). Deletions cut 3 bases from V and 2 bases from J, with 16 bases between. The CDR3 runs to 15 residues. The CDR3 DNA reads as TGTGCCTGGAGGAGAACAGGGTTGGTGAACTATGGCTACACCTTC. This sequence encodes CAWRRTGLVNYGYTF.

This chain joins TRBV10-3 and TRBJ2-1, with D perhaps TRBD1 (6 bases). The CDR3 loop spans 19 amino acids. Germline lookup yields CDR1 ENHRY and CDR2 SYGVKD. The germline V and J ends were trimmed by 10 bases and 0 bases, with 28 bases remaining between them. CDR3 region: CATTSEIRDTTSSYNEQFF. In DNA form, the CDR3 reads TGTGCCACCACGAGCGAAATACGGGACACCACGAGCTCCTACAATGAGCAGTTCTTC.

This clone was seen only once. The genes are TRBV4-1 and TRBJ2-7; TRBD2 is a possible D gene (6 bases). The V end lost 3 bases, the J end lost 2 bases, and 8 bases lay between the germline ends. Germline V gene data show CDR1 as MGHRA and CDR2 as YSYEKL. The CDR3 has 13 residues. The CDR3 DNA reads TGCGCCAGCAGCCAGGGACTTGCCTACGAGCAGTACTTC. This translates into CASSQGLAYEQYF.

This chain uses TRBV6-4 with TRBJ2-1; either TRBD1 or TRBD2 may supply D (5 bases each). V was shortened by 5 bases and J by 8 bases, with 16 bases between the two germline ends. Per the germline V gene, CDR1 is MRHNA and CDR2 is SNTAGT. This CDR3 region has 14 residues. The CDR3 here is CASSPSSGRHEQFF. DNA of the CDR3: TGTGCCAGCAGTCCGTCTTCGGGGCGGCATGAGCAGTTCTTC.

This chain joins TRBV7-9 and TRBJ2-3; TRBD2 matches 7 bases. V was clipped by 5 bases and J by 1 base; unmatched bases: 6. The CDR3 extends over 15 amino acids. Germline-derived CDR1 and CDR2 are SEHNR and FQNEAQ (reference sequence). This chain's CDR3 is CASSPSLAGTDTQYF. The CDR3 DNA is TGTGCCAGCAGCCCCTCGCTAGCGGGCACAGATACGCAGTATTTT.

This chain uses TRBV5-1 with TRBJ2-2, with D possibly being TRBD1 (6 bases). The V gene lost 4 bases and the J gene lost 6 bases, with 10 bases spanning the gap. Germline CDR1 SGHRS, CDR2 YFSETQ. The CDR3 length is 13 residues. The CDR3, as DNA: TGCGCCAGCAGCGCCAGGGGTGCCGGGGAGCTGTTTTTT. This translates into CASSARGAGELFF.

This chain links TRBV4-3 with TRBJ2-7; maybe TRBD2 (5 bases). Germline values: CDR1 LGHNA, CDR2 YSLEER. Deletions cut 1 base from V and 3 bases from J, with 13 bases between. This CDR3 contains 15 residues. CDR3 bases: TGCGCCAGCAGCCAAGGAAACGGGATAAGCTACGAGCAGTACTTC. Translation: CASSQGNGISYEQYF.

The CDR3 reads CASSYGTPGNEQFF. DNA of the CDR3: TGTGCCAGCAGTTACGGGACTCCGGGCAATGAGCAGTTCTTC. This sequence joins TRBV6-5 and TRBJ2-1; maybe TRBD2 (6 bases). CDR3 length: 14 amino acids. Trimming cost V 2 bases and J 6 bases, with 11 bases left between them. In germline, CDR1 is MNHEY, CDR2 SVGAGI.

The gene calls are TRBV7-9 and TRBJ2-7; 11 nucleotides line up with TRBD1. The CDR3 is 17 amino acids. Germline V gene data show CDR1 as SEHNR and CDR2 as FQNEAQ (reference sequence). The V segment lost 4 bases and the J segment 2 bases; nucleotides outside the gene matches: 10. CDR3 sequence reads: CASSSGTGGIGAYEQYF. The CDR3 region has the DNA TGTGCCAGCAGCTCCGGGACAGGGGGAATCGGGGCCTACGAGCAGTACTTC.

The genes are TRBV2 and TRBJ2-7, with 9 positions matching TRBD1. The CDR3 is made up of 14 amino acids. V lost 6 bases and J lost 2; bases outside the gene matches: 5. Per germline, CDR1 SNHLY and CDR2 FYNNEI. In nucleotides, the CDR3 is TGTGCCAGCAGAGTACAGGGGGCGGCCTACGAGCAGTACTTC. Residues: CASRVQGAAYEQYF.

The chain carries TRBV10-3 and TRBJ2-7; possibly TRBD1 or TRBD2 for D (5 bases each). Germline loops: CDR1 ENHRY, CDR2 SYGVKD. Trimming took off 2 bases at V and 6 bases at J, with 11 bases between the two ends. This CDR3 is 13 amino acids long. For the CDR3, the DNA is TGTGCCATCAGTGAGCTCCGGGACCGCGAGCAGTACTTC. Translated: CAISELRDREQYF.